This TCR beta chain was profiled in a study of T cells in narcolepsy. Broader study findings: Same-patient CSF and blood CD4+ T cell clonotypes included HCRT-specific and TRIB2-specific autoreactive ones.

There are 13 residues in the CDR3. Germline CDR1 reads MNHNS; CDR2 reads SASEGT. As concerns this clone: The antigen is not known. The junction departs from germline at one end; a sequencing error may be responsible. The same CDR3 is also encoded by other DNA sequences in this sample.

TCRdb's copy holds only in-frame clones and misses some; the assay was immunoSEQ multiplex PCR. The table lists some 32,000 clones, roughly 78% of them singletons, with 1.2% in the top ten. The sequenced sample consisted of CD45RA- memory CD4+ T cells from PBMCs. The chain uses TRBV6-1 and TRBJ2-7; possibly TRBD1 for D (6 bases). The source of this sequence is a human donor with narcolepsy. The CDR3 reads CASSGGSIYEQYF. The CDR3 DNA reads TGTGCCAGTAGTGGGGGCAGCATCTACGAGCAGTACTTC.